This T cell receptor beta chain was obtained from a study of breast tumors, draining lymph nodes, adjacent tissues (dated by TCRdb to 2016 to 2017). Regarding the study in general: In breast cancer patients, the study compared the TCR beta repertoires of tumor, adjacent nontumor tissue and axillary lymph nodes. The study was designed to assess the relationships and possible T-cell exchange between tumor, surrounding tissue and draining lymph node repertoires in human breast cancer.

Lymph node samples were obtained from the axillary draining lymph nodes of breast cancer patients. From cysteine to phenylalanine, the CDR3 is 15 amino acids long. Just CDR3 DNA is preserved here, 45 bases in frame from base 1. V is cut by 6 bases and J by 1 base, and the space between the germline ends is 15 bases. Paper-wide results and their limitations: The data were considered consistent with most tumor T cells being derived from the lymph node and subsequently expanding within tumor tissue. Tumor T-cell repertoires showed less diversity than lymph node repertoires and more diversity than nontumor tissue repertoires, and tumor T-cell repertoires showed preferential V and J gene usage. The conclusion that tumor T cells originate in lymph nodes was presented as consistent with a hypothesis rather than as directly demonstrated. The similarity between tumor and nontumor tissue repertoires was significantly greater in luminal-like breast cancer than in basal-like breast cancer.

The sequencing machine was an Illumina HiSeq 2000. Multiplex PCR amplification was used to generate the TCR beta chain libraries. High-throughput sequencing was used to analyze the amplified TCR beta chain products. TCRdb handled the public reads itself, with Q25 trimming in fastp and clone calling in MiXCR, and kept productive beta chains. Merged by CDR3 protein, the rows form single entries marked with the most common genes and DNA. The sample table contains about 140,000 distinct CDR3 sequences; only one count was recorded for 32% of them. Clones ranked in the top ten supply about 2.3% of the sample. This clonotype was detected ten times or more. Its antigen is still unknown. No much larger clonotype is one base removed from it; base qualities were not supplied.

This sequence uses TRBV12-3 or TRBV12-4 and TRBJ1-2; possibly the D gene is TRBD1, per 6 matching bases. The TCR originated in a female donor with breast cancer. Some clones in this sample may be carry-over from other donors' samples. What was sequenced was axillary lymph node tissue. The DNA reads as follows: TGTGCCAGCAGCACCAGGGGATTCGGTAACTATGGCTACACCTTC. Its protein reads: CASSTRGFGNYGYTF.